This T cell receptor beta chain emerged from a study of molecular identifiers for immune sequencing clone quantification. Overall study results and limits: Among effectors, clones above 20 RNA copies held over 98% of molecules; among naive cells, under 1%.

Libraries of bulk TCR were made by previously described methods (with listed TCR primers). TCRdb recomputed calls from the PCR reads with MiXCR, one row per CDR3 protein. This table holds around 460,000 distinct CDR3 sequences, about 26% found once. Libraries from naive CD8 cells were generated from about 20,000 to 1,000,000 sorted cells (with 10%, 30% or 50% RNA). This clonotype appeared many times. Its antigen is still unknown. This CDR3 is 16 amino acids long. Germline-derived CDR1 and CDR2 are KGHDR and SFDVKD. V dropped 3 bases and J dropped 2 bases, with 12 bases sitting between them. Sequenced: naive CD8+ T cells from blood, with Jurkat cell RNA spiked in. Noted subset: FACS-sorted CD8+CD4-CCR7+CD45RA+ naive T cells. This rearrangement joins TRBV24-1 to TRBJ2-2, with D hard to call. The TCR comes from a human donor in good health. Some libraries in this study had Jurkat cell RNA spiked in. The CDR3 nucleotides are TGTGCCACCAGTGATCCAACGATCGAAAACACCGGGGAGCTGTTTTTT. This encodes CATSDPTIENTGELFF.